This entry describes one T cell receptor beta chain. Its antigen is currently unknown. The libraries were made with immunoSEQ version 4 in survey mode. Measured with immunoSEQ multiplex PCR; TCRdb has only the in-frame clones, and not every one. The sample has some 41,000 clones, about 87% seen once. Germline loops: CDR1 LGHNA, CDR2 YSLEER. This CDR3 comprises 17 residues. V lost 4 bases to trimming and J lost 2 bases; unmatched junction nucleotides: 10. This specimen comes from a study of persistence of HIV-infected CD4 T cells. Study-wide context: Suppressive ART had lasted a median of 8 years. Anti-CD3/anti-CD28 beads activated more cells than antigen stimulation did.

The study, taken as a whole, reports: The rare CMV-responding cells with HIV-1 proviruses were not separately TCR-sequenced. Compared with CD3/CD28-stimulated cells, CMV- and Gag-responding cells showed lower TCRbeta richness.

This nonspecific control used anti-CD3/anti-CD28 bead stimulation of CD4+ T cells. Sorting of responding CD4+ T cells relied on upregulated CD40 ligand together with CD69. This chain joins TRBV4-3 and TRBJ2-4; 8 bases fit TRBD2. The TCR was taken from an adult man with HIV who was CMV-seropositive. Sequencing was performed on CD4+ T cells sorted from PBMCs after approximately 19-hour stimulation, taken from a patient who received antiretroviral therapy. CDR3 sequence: CASSPQGAGVSKNIQYF. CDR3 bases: TGCGCCAGCAGCCCGCAGGGAGCGGGAGTCTCCAAAAACATTCAGTACTTC.